Listed here is a single T cell receptor (beta chain). Antigen: not known. One end of the junction fails to match germline, which may point to a read error. There are 16 residues in the CDR3. The germline V gene has CDR1 SGHAT and CDR2 FQNNGV. MiXCR was run by TCRdb on the reads, yielding one entry per CDR3 protein. The sample yields 400,000 or so distinct CDR3 sequences, approximately 31% seen once. The sample is drawn from a study of T cell repertoires in cytomegalovirus infection. Whole-study context: The public TCR beta signatures pointed to both CMV infection and matching HLA type. Study outcomes and limitations: Summed public TCR beta family frequency identified CMV carriers bearing the relevant HLA.

The sample comprised PBMCs. This chain joins TRBV11-2 and TRBJ2-1; 7 bases align to TRBD2. The TCR sequence derives from a human donor in good health (CMV status not recorded). Some clones in this sample may be carry-over from other donors' samples. This CDR3 is CAGSLFAGVAYNEQFF. In DNA, the CDR3 is TGTGCCGGCAGCTTATTCGCGGGGGTTGCCTACAATGAGCAGTTCTTC.